Listed here is a single T cell receptor beta chain. Its antigen is undetermined. The sample comes from a study of cytomegalovirus exposure and HLA in healthy donors. Study information: The 110 or so validation repertoires used the same platform as the roughly 670 first-cohort repertoires, a later analysis reported.

Study findings and constraints: In vitro checks showed that a few CMV-associated chains really do target CMV antigens. There were approximately 150 TCR beta chains listed as cytomegalovirus-associated.

Data came from immunoSEQ multiplex PCR; TCRdb stores just in-frame clones and leaves some out. This table holds approximately 200,000 clones, 75% to 95% found once. Material: PBMCs. This TCR came from a young woman in good health and CMV-seronegative.

DNA of the CDR3: TGCGCCAGCAGTGTTTATGTTAGTAATCACGGGGAGCTGTTTTTT. Its protein product is CASSVYVSNHGELFF. V and J are TRBV10-2 and TRBJ2-2; D gene unclear. V lost 4 bases and J 7 bases, leaving 16 bases between the germline ends. This CDR3 spans 15 amino acids. The V gene's germline CDR1 is WSHSY and CDR2 SAAADI.